The text below deals with one T cell receptor beta chain. What it binds is unknown. Data came from immunoSEQ multiplex PCR; TCRdb stores just in-frame clones and leaves some out. Among around 60,000 clones listed, roughly four fifths were seen once. This sample is part of a study of OX40 agonist ivuxolimab in advanced cancers. Study observations and caveats: In general, CD8+ T cells held more expanded clones than CD4+ did, on average.

The CDR3 runs to 15 residues. V was pared by 0 bases and J by 4 bases, with 4 bases of the junction left unmatched. Germline V gene sequence: CDR1 MGHRA, CDR2 YSYEKL. Sample: CD4+ or CD8+ T cells sorted from blood, taken in a trial of the OX40 agonist ivuxolimab. V is TRBV4-1 and J is TRBJ2-7, with 9 nucleotides matching TRBD2. The clonotype comes from an adult with an advanced solid tumor such as melanoma, head and neck, liver or kidney cancer. This CDR3 is CASSQEATSGYEQYF. The CDR3 nucleotides read TGCGCCAGCAGCCAAGAAGCGACTAGCGGTTACGAGCAGTACTTC.